These 14 T cell receptor beta chains came from one sample sequenced in a study of T cell responses to AZD1222 COVID-19 vaccine. Libraries were prepared by immunoSEQ multiplex PCR; TCRdb keeps only in-frame clonotypes and omits some of them. The table records 80,000 to 100,000 clones, around 86% of them present only once. The sequencing here drew on peripheral blood, taken on day 0 of AZD1222 vaccination. These receptors were obtained from an adult in good health.

This sequence joins TRBV5-5 and TRBJ2-2; tentative D call: TRBD1 (7 bases). The germline gives CDR1 SGHKS, CDR2 YYEKEE (reference sequence). The CDR3 runs to 15 residues. Trimming removed 0 bases from V and 5 bases from J, with 11 bases in between. CDR3 DNA sequence: TGTGCCAGCAGCTTGGCCCAGGGGGGAACCGGGGAGCTGTTTTTT. Translating it yields CASSLAQGGTGELFF.

This chain uses TRBV11-2 with TRBJ2-1; possibly TRBD1 or TRBD2 for D (5 bases each). The CDR3 has 14 amino acids. Germline CDR1 reads SGHAT; CDR2 reads FQNNGV. The ends were cut back, 2 bases at V and 15 bases at J, with 20 bases in the middle. CDR3 sequence reads: CASSLRAREPFLFF. For the CDR3, the DNA is TGTGCCAGCAGCTTACGCGCCAGGGAGCCCTTTCTGTTCTTC. The entire variable domain, with the rest obtained from reference TRBV11-2 and TRBJ2-1, is as follows: EAGVAQSPRYKIIEKRQSVAFWCNPISGHATLYWYQQILGQGPKLLIQFQNNGVVDDSQLPKDRFSAERLKGVDSTLKIQPAKLEDSAVYLCASSLRAREPFLFFGPGTRLTVL.

The chain couples TRBV6-2 or TRBV6-3 to TRBJ2-2; TRBD2 matches at 14 bases. The J segment lost 9 bases and the V segment lost 7 bases, leaving 16 bases of the junction unmatched. CDR1 and CDR2 from the germline V gene are MNHEY and SVGEGT. CDR3 length: 18 residues. The CDR3 spells CASTPPLGLAGVVRELFF. CDR3 nucleotides: TGTGCCAGCACCCCCCCCCTGGGACTAGCGGGAGTAGTCCGGGAGCTGTTTTTT.

The chain couples TRBV5-1 to TRBJ2-1, with 15 nucleotides matching TRBD2. The CDR3 contains 17 residues. Germline CDR1 SGHRS, CDR2 YFSETQ. With 4 bases clipped from V and 6 bases from J, the junction kept 8 bases outside the gene matches. The CDR3: CASSRRTSGGALNEQFF. The CDR3 coding sequence is TGCGCCAGCAGCCGAAGGACTAGCGGGGGGGCCCTCAATGAGCAGTTCTTC.

CDR3 sequence reads: CASSTGTGPTDTQYF. The CDR3 DNA sequence: TGTGCCAGCTCGACCGGGACAGGGCCTACAGATACGCAGTATTTT. V is TRBV18 and J is TRBJ2-3, with 9 bases matching TRBD1. CDR3 length: 15 residues. Germline trimming cut 6 bases from V and 3 bases from J; bases unmatched to any gene: 7. Germline lookup yields CDR1 KGHSH and CDR2 LQKENI.

This clone has just a few counts. This sequence joins TRBV19 and TRBJ2-7; 11 bases are shared with TRBD2. The CDR3 is 16 amino acids. Germline V CDR1 and CDR2: LNHDA, SQIVND (reference sequence). V gave up 0 bases and J gave up 3 bases; unmatched junction bases: 4. The CDR3 protein is CASSIDRTSGGYEQYF. As DNA, the CDR3 is TGTGCCAGTAGTATAGATCGCACTAGCGGGGGCTACGAGCAGTACTTC.

The V and J genes are TRBV19 and TRBJ1-6, with 7 bases matching TRBD1. Trimming cost V 8 bases and J 5 bases; bases outside gene matches: 6. The CDR3 consists of 14 residues. Germline V gene data show CDR1 as LNHDA and CDR2 as SQIVND (reference sequence). The CDR3 here is CASRTGVNNSPLHF. The CDR3 DNA reads TGTGCCAGTCGAACAGGGGTTAATAATTCACCCCTCCACTTT.

This clone was seen a handful of times. The chain couples TRBV9 to TRBJ2-7; the match to TRBD1 covers 8 bases. The CDR3 covers 13 residues. Germline lookup yields CDR1 SGDLS and CDR2 YYNGEE. After removal of 0 bases from V and 7 bases from J, the junction contained 3 bases not matched to a gene. CDR3 region: CASSVGQGLEQYF. The CDR3 DNA reads TGTGCCAGCAGCGTAGGACAGGGGTTGGAGCAGTACTTC.

V is TRBV7-8 and J is TRBJ2-7, with TRBD1 identical over 11 bases. CDR3 size: 14 residues. V shed 3 bases, J shed 6 bases, and the junction held 4 bases outside the gene matches. Germline values: CDR1 SGHVS, CDR2 FQNEAQ. The CDR3 nucleotides read TGTGCCAGCAGCTTCTGGACAGGGGGCGGCGAGCAGTACTTC. It translates to CASSFWTGGGEQYF. The full variable domain, rest sourced from reference TRBV7-8 and TRBJ2-7, is GAGVSQSPRYKVAKRGQDVALRCDPISGHVSLFWYQQALGQGPEFLTYFQNEAQLDKSGLPSDRFFAERPEGSVSTLKIQRTQQEDSAVYLCASSFWTGGGEQYFGPGTRLTVT.

This chain connects TRBV11-2 to TRBJ2-5; no firm D call. V dropped 5 bases and J dropped 1 base, with 5 bases sitting between them. The CDR3 spans 12 residues. Germline CDR1 reads SGHAT; CDR2 reads FQNNGV. CDR3 in amino acids: CASSVFQETQYF. CDR3 nucleotides: TGTGCCAGCAGCGTATTCCAAGAGACCCAGTACTTC.

J is TRBJ2-1 and V is TRBV19; the D is unclear. The CDR3 runs to 15 residues. Looked up from germline, CDR1 is LNHDA and CDR2 is SQIVND (reference sequence). The germline V and J ends were trimmed by 4 bases and 0 bases, with 10 bases remaining between them. DNA of the CDR3: TGTGCCAGTAGTACTGACGAGAGCTCCTACAATGAGCAGTTCTTC. Encoded protein: CASSTDESSYNEQFF. The full variable domain, completed using reference TRBV19 and TRBJ2-1, is DGGITQSPKYLFRKEGQNVTLSCEQNLNHDAMYWYRQDPGQGLRLIYYSQIVNDFQKGDIAEGYSVSREKKESFPLTVTSAQKNPTAFYLCASSTDESSYNEQFFGPGTRLTVL.

This chain uses TRBV5-4 with TRBJ1-1; D not certain. The V gene lost 4 bases and the J gene lost 8 bases, with 12 bases spanning the gap. Germline V gives CDR1 SGHNT, CDR2 YYREEE (reference sequence). The CDR3 is 12 residues long. In DNA form, the CDR3 reads TGTGCCAGCAGCGTGCGGGCCTCCGAAGCTTTCTTT. As protein: CASSVRASEAFF. Full variable domain (outside the CDR3, taken from reference TRBV5-4 and TRBJ1-1): ETGVTQSPTHLIKTRGQQVTLRCSSQSGHNTVSWYQQALGQGPQFIFQYYREEENGRGNFPPRFSGLQFPNYSSELNVNALELDDSALYLCASSVRASEAFFGQGTRLTVV.

The chain joins TRBV10-3 to TRBJ2-3; 14 nucleotides line up with TRBD2. From germline, CDR1 is ENHRY and CDR2 SYGVKD. With 3 bases clipped from V and 7 bases from J, the junction kept 6 bases outside the gene matches. CDR3 length: 16 residues. The CDR3 DNA reads as TGTGCCATCAGTGACCCGGGACTAGCGGGGGCTAATACGCAGTATTTT. Protein: CAISDPGLAGANTQYF.

The gene calls are TRBV2 and TRBJ1-5, with TRBD1 as a possible D gene (6 bases). The ends were cut back, 6 bases at V and 0 bases at J, with 9 bases in the middle. This CDR3 has 14 residues. Germline loops: CDR1 SNHLY, CDR2 FYNNEI. The DNA for the CDR3 is TGTGCCAGCAGGGGACAAAGTAGCAATCAGCCCCAGCATTTT. Its translation: CASRGQSSNQPQHF.